The present TCR beta chain was sequenced within a study of blood T cells in healthy people across ages. As for the study in general: Template switching caught about one barcoded beta molecule for each two T cells.

The CDR3 extends over 15 amino acids. Per the germline V gene, CDR1 is SGHTA and CDR2 is FQGNSA. V lost 6 bases and J lost 5; bases outside the gene matches: 10. This clonotype has only a few counts. Primers used in a second PCR of roughly 6 to 12 cycles were a sample-barcoded 5' primer and a J-beta primer mix. TCRdb re-called the 5' RACE reads through MiXCR, storing one row per CDR3 protein. Altogether 1.5 million to 2 million distinct CDR3 sequences are present, around 48% being singletons, with the ten largest covering approximately 2%. Samples had at least 7 million PBMCs isolated from them. Sequencing was carried out using blood. The TCR originated in a woman between 40 and 55 years old in good health. The chain carries TRBV7-2 and TRBJ2-7; 10 nucleotides align to TRBD2. The CDR3 sequence is CASSYQRGGYDEQYF. The CDR3, as DNA: TGTGCCAGCAGTTACCAGCGGGGGGGATACGACGAGCAGTACTTC.